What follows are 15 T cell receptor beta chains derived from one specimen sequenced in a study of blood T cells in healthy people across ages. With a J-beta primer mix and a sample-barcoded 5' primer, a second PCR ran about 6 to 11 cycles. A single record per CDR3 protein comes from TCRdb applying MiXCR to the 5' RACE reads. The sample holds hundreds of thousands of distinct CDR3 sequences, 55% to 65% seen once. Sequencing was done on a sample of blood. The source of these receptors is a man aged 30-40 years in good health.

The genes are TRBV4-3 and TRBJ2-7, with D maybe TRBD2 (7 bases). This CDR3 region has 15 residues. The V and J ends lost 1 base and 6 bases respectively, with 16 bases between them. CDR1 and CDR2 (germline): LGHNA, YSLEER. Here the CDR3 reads CASSQGGGDLSEQYF. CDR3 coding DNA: TGCGCCAGCAGCCAAGGAGGGGGGGACCTCAGCGAGCAGTACTTC.

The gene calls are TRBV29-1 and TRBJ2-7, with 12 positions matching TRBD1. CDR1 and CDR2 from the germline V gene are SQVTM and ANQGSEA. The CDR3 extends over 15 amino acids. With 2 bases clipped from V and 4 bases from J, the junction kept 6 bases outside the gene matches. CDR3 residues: CSVELGTGGAYEQYF. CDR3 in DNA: TGCAGCGTTGAACTAGGGACAGGGGGCGCGTACGAGCAGTACTTC.

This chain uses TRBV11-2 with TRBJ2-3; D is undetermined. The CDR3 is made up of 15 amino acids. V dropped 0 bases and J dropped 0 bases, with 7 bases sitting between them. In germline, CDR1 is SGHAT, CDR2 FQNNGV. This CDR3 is CASSLDKPSTDTQYF. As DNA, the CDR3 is TGTGCCAGCAGCTTAGATAAACCGAGCACAGATACGCAGTATTTT. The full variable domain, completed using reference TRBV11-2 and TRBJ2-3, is EAGVAQSPRYKIIEKRQSVAFWCNPISGHATLYWYQQILGQGPKLLIQFQNNGVVDDSQLPKDRFSAERLKGVDSTLKIQPAKLEDSAVYLCASSLDKPSTDTQYFGPGTRLTVL.

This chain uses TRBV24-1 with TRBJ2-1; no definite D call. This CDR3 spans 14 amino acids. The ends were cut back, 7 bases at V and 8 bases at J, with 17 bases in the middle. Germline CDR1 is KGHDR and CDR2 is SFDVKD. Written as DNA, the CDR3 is TGTGCCACCAGGGGTCTAGGGATAGACGATGAGCAGTTCTTC. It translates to CATRGLGIDDEQFF.

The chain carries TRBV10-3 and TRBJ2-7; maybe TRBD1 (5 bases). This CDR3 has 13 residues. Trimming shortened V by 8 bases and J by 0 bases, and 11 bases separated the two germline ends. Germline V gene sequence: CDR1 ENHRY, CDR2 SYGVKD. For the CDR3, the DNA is TGTGCCATCGAAGGACAAGCCTCCTACGAGCAGTACTTC. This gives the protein CAIEGQASYEQYF.

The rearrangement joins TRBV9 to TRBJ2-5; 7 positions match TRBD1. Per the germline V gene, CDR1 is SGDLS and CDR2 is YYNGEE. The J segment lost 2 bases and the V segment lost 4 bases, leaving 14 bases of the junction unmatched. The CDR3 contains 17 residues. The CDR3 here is CASSPWSPPGQQETQYF. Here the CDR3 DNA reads TGTGCCAGCAGCCCCTGGTCTCCCCCGGGACAGCAAGAGACCCAGTACTTC.

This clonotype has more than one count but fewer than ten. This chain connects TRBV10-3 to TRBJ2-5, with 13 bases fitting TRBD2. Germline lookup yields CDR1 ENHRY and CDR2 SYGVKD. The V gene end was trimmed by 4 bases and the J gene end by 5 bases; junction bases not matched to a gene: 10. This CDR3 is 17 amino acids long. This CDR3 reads CAISGLAGGPSHETQYF. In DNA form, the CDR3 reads TGTGCCATCAGTGGACTAGCGGGGGGCCCCTCGCACGAGACCCAGTACTTC.

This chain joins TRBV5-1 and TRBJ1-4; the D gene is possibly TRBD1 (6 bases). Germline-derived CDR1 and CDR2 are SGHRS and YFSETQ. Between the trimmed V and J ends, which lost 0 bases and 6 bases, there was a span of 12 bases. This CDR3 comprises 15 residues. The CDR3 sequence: CASSLDGGADEKLFF. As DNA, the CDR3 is TGCGCCAGCAGCTTGGATGGGGGGGCCGATGAAAAACTGTTTTTT.

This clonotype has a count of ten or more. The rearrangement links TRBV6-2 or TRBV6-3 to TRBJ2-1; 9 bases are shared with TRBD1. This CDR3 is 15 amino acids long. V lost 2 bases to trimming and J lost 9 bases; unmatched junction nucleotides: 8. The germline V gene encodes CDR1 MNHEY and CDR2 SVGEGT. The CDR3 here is CASSYPGQGSCEQFF. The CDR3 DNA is TGTGCCAGCAGTTACCCGGGACAGGGTTCATGTGAGCAGTTCTTC.

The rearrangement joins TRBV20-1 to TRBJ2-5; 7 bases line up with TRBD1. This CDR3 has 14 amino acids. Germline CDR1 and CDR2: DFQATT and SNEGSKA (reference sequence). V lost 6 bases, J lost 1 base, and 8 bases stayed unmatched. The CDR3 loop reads CSAIRDSGQETQYF. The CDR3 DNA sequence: TGCAGTGCGATCCGGGACAGCGGCCAAGAGACCCAGTACTTC.

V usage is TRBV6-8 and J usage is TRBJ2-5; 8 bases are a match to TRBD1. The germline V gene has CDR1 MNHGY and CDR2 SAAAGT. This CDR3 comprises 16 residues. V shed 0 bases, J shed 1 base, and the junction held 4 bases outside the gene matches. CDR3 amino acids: CASSYSSRGRQETQYF. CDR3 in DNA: TGTGCCAGCAGTTACTCGTCCAGGGGGCGCCAAGAGACCCAGTACTTC.

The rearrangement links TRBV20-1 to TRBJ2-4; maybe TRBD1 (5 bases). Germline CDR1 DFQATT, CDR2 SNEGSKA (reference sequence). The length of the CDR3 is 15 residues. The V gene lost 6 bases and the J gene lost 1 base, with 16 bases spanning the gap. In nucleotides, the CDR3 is TGCAGTGCCGATCAGGCAGGGCTTGCCAAAAACATTCAGTACTTC. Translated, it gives CSADQAGLAKNIQYF.

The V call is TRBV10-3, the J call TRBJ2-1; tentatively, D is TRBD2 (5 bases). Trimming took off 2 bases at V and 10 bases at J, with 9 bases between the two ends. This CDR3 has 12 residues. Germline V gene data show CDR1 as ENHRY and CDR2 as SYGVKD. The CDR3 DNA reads TGTGCCATCAGTGAGCTCGGCGGGGAGCAGTTCTTC. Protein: CAISELGGEQFF.

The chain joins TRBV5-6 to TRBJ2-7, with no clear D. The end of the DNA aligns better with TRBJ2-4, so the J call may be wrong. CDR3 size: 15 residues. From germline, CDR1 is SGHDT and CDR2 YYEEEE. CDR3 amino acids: CASTGRWVAKNIQYF. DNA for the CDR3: TGTGCCAGCACCGGCCGGTGGGTAGCCAAAAACATTCAGTACTTC.

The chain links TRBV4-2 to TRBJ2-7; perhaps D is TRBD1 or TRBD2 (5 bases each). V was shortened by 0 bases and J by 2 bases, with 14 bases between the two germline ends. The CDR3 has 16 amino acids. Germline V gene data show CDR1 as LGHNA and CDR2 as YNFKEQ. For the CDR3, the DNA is TGTGCCAGCAGCCAAGATCAGGGACCGTCAGCCTACGAGCAGTACTTC. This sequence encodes CASSQDQGPSAYEQYF.